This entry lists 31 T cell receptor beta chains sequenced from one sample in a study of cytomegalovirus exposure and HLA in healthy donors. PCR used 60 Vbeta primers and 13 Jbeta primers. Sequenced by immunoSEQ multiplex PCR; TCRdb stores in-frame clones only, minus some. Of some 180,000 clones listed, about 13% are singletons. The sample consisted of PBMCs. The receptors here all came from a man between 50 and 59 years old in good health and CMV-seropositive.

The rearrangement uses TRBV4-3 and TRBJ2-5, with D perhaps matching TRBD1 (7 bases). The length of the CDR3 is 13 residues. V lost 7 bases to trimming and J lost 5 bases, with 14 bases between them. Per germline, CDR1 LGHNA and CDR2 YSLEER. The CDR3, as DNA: TGCGCCAGCACCCTGCCAGGGGGGGAGACCCAGTACTTC. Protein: CASTLPGGETQYF.

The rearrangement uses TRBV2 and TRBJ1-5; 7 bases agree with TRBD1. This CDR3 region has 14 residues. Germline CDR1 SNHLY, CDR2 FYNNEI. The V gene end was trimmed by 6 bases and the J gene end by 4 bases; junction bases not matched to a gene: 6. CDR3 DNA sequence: TGTGCCAGCAGCCAAAGACAGGGTAATCAGCCCCAGCATTTT. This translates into CASSQRQGNQPQHF.

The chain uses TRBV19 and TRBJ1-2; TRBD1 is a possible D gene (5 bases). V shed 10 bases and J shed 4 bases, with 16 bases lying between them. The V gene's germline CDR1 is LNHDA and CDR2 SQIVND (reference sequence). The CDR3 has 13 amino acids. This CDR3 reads CATALGTFYGYTF. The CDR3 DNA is TGTGCCACCGCCCTCGGGACTTTCTATGGCTACACCTTC.

The CDR3 DNA sequence: TGTGCCAGCATCCCTAGCGGGGGCCAGGGGGAGACCCAGTACTTC. Translation: CASIPSGGQGETQYF. The chain links TRBV11-2 to TRBJ2-5; 10 nucleotides line up with TRBD2. The V gene end was trimmed by 7 bases and the J gene end by 5 bases; junction bases not matched to a gene: 10. Germline lookup yields CDR1 SGHAT and CDR2 FQNNGV. CDR3 length: 15 amino acids.

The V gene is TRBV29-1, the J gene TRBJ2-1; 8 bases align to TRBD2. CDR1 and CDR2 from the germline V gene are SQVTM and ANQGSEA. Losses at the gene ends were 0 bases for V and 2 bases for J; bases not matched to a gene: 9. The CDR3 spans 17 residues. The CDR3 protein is CSVEDPRSGGTYNEQFF. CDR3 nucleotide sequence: TGCAGCGTTGAAGATCCACGGAGCGGGGGAACCTACAATGAGCAGTTCTTC.

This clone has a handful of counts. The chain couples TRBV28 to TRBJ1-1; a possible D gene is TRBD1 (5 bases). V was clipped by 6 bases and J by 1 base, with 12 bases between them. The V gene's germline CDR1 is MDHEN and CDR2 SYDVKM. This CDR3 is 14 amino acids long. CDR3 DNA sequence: TGTGCCAGCAGCTCAACAGGCCCGAACACTGAAGCTTTCTTT. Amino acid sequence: CASSSTGPNTEAFF.

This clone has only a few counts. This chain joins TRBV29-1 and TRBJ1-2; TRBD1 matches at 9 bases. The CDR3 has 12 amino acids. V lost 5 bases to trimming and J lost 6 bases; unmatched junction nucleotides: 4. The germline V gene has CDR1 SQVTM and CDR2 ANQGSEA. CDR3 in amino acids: CSVRTGEDGYTF. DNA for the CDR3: TGCAGCGTTCGGACAGGGGAGGATGGCTACACCTTC. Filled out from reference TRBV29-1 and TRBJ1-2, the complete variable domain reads SAVISQKPSRDICQRGTSLTIQCQVDSQVTMMFWYRQQPGQSLTLIATANQGSEATYESGFVIDKFPISRPNLTFSTLTVSNMSPEDSSIYLCSVRTGEDGYTFGSGTRLTVV.

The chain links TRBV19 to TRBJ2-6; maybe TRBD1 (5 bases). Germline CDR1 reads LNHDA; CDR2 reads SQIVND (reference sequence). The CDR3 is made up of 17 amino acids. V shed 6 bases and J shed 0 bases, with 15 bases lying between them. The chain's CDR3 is CASRSFYRSSGANVLTF. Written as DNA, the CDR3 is TGTGCCAGTAGATCATTTTACAGGAGCTCTGGGGCCAACGTCCTGACTTTC. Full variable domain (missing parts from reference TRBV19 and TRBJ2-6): DGGITQSPKYLFRKEGQNVTLSCEQNLNHDAMYWYRQDPGQGLRLIYYSQIVNDFQKGDIAEGYSVSREKKESFPLTVTSAQKNPTAFYLCASRSFYRSSGANVLTFGAGSRLTVL.

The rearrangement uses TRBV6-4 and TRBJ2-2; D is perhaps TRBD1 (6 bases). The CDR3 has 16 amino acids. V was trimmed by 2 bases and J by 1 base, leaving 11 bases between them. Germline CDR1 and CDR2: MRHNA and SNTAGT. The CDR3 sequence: CASSDGSQGNTGELFF. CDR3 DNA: TGTGCCAGCAGTGACGGCTCACAGGGGAACACCGGGGAGCTGTTTTTT.

CDR3 in amino acids: CASSGQGATNEKLFF. The CDR3 DNA reads TGTGCCAGCAGCGGGCAGGGGGCAACTAATGAAAAACTGTTTTTT. This chain joins TRBV5-8 and TRBJ1-4, with 7 bases aligning to TRBD1. Trimming took 4 bases from V and 0 from J; bases not matched to a gene: 3. This CDR3 is 15 amino acids long. Germline V lookup: CDR1 SGHTS, CDR2 YDEGEE.

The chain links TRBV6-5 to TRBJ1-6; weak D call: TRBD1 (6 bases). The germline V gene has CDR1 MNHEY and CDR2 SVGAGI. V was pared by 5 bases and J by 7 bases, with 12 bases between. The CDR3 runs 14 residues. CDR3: CASSGGGFNSPLHF. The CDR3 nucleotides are TGTGCCAGCAGTGGGGGCGGTTTCAATTCACCCCTCCACTTT.

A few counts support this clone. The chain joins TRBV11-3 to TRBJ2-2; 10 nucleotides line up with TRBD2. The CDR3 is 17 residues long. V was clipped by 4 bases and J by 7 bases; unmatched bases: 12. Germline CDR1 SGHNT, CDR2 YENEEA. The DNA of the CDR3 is TGTGCCAGCAGCTCCGACGGAAGCGGGGGGGGTATCGGGGAGCTGTTTTTT. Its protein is CASSSDGSGGGIGELFF.

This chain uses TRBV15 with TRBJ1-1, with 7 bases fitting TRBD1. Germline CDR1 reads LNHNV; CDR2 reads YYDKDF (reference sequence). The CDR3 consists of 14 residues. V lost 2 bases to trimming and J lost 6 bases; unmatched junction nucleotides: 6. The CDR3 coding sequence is TGTGCCACCAGCAGACAGGGGGACGCTTCTGAAGCTTTCTTT. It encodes CATSRQGDASEAFF.

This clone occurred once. CDR3 sequence (DNA): TGTGCCAGCAAAGACAGATTAAATCAGCCCCAGCATTTT. This sequence encodes CASKDRLNQPQHF. The chain couples TRBV2 to TRBJ1-5; D may be TRBD1 (5 bases). Per germline, CDR1 SNHLY and CDR2 FYNNEI. CDR3 length: 13 residues. Trimming left V 7 bases short and J 4 bases short, with 11 bases between.

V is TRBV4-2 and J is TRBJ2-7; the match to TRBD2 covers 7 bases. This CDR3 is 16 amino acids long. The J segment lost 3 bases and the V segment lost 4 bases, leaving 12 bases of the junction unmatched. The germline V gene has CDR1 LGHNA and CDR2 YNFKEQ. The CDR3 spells CASSRTEGLPVYEQYF. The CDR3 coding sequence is TGTGCCAGCAGCCGAACAGAGGGACTACCGGTCTACGAGCAGTACTTC.

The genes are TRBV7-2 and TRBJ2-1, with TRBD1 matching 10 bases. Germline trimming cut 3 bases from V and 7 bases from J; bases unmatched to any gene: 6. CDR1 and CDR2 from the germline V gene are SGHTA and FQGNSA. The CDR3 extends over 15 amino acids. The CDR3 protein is CASSFRQGAGNEQFF. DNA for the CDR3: TGTGCCAGCAGCTTTCGACAGGGGGCGGGGAATGAGCAGTTCTTC.

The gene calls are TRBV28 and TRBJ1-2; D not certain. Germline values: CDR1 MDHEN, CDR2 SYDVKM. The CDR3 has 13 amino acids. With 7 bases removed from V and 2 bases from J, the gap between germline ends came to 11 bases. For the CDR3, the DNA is TGTGCCAGCATCCCTAACCGAAACTATGGCTACACCTTC. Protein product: CASIPNRNYGYTF.

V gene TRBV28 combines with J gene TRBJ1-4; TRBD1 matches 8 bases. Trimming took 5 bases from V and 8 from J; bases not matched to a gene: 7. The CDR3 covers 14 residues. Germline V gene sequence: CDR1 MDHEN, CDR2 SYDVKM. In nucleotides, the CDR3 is TGTGCCAGCAGTCCAAGGACAGGGAGGGAAAAACTGTTTTTT. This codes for CASSPRTGREKLFF.

CDR3 residues: CASSSTGGTEAFF. In DNA, the CDR3 is TGCGCCAGCAGCTCTACAGGGGGCACTGAAGCTTTCTTT. The chain links TRBV5-1 to TRBJ1-1; 8 bases line up with TRBD1. The CDR3 runs to 13 residues. Per germline, CDR1 SGHRS and CDR2 YFSETQ. The J segment lost 4 bases and the V segment lost 3 bases, leaving 2 bases of the junction unmatched. The complete variable domain, with remaining parts taken from reference TRBV5-1 and TRBJ1-1, reads KAGVTQTPRYLIKTRGQQVTLSCSPISGHRSVSWYQQTPGQGLQFLFEYFSETQRNKGNFPGRFSGRQFSNSRSEMNVSTLELGDSALYLCASSSTGGTEAFFGQGTRLTVV.

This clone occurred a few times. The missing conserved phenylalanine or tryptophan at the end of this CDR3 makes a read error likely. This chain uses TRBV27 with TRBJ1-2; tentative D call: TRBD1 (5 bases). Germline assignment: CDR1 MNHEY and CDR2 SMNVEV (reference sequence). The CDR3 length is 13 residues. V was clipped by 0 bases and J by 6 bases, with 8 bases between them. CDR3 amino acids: CASSLSRGHGYTV. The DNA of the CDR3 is TGTGCCAGCAGTTTATCAAGGGGCCATGGCTACACCGTC.

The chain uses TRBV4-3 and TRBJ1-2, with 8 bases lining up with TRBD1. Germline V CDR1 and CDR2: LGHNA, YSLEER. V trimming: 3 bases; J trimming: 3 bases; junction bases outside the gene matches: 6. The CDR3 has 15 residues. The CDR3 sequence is CASSHYSTGDYGYTF. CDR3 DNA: TGCGCCAGCAGCCACTATTCGACAGGGGACTATGGCTACACCTTC.

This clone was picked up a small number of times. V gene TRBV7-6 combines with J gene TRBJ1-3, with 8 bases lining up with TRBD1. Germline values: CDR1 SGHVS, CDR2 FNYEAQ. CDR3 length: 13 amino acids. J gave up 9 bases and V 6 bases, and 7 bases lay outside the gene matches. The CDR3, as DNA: TGTGCCAGCAGGGACAGGGCATTCAGCACCATATATTTT. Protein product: CASRDRAFSTIYF.

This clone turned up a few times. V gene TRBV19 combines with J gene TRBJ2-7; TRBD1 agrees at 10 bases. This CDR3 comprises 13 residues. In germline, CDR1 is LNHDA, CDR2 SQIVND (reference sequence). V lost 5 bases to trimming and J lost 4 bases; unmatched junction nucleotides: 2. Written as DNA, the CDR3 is TGTGCCAGTAGTGGGGACAGGGGTTACGAGCAGTACTTC. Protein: CASSGDRGYEQYF.

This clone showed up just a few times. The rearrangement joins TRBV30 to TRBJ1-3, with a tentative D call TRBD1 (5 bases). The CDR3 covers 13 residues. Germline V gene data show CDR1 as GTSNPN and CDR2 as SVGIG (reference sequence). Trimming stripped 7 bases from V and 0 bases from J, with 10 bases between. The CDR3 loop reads CAFQGSSGNTIYF. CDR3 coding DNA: TGTGCCTTTCAGGGTAGCTCTGGAAACACCATATATTTT.

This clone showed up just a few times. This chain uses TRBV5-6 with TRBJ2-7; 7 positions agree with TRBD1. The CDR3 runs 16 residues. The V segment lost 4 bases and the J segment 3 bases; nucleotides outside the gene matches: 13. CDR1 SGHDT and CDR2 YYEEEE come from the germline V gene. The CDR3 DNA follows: TGTGCCAGCAGCGCTCGCCTGACAGGGATTCGCTACGAGCAGTACTTC. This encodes CASSARLTGIRYEQYF.

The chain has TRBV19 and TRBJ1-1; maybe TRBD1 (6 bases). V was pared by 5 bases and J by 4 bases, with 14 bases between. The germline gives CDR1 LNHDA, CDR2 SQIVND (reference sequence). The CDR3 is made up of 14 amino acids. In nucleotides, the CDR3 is TGTGCCAGTAGTGCGGTACAGGGTAGCACTGAAGCTTTCTTT. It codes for CASSAVQGSTEAFF. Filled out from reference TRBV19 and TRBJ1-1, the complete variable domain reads DGGITQSPKYLFRKEGQNVTLSCEQNLNHDAMYWYRQDPGQGLRLIYYSQIVNDFQKGDIAEGYSVSREKKESFPLTVTSAQKNPTAFYLCASSAVQGSTEAFFGQGTRLTVV.

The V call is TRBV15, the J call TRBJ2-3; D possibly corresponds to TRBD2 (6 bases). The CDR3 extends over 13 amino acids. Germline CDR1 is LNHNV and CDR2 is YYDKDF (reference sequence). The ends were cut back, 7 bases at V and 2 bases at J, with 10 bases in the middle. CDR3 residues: CATTRGLTDTQYF. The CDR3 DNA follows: TGTGCCACCACTCGGGGACTCACAGATACGCAGTATTTT.

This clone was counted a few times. This chain's CDR3 is CASRGTGGSGNTIYF. CDR3 nucleotides: TGTGCCAGCAGGGGAACAGGGGGCTCTGGAAACACCATATATTTT. This chain joins TRBV6-5 and TRBJ1-3; TRBD1 aligns across 8 bases. The germline V gene has CDR1 MNHEY and CDR2 SVGAGI. V shed 6 bases and J 0 bases; nucleotides not matched to a gene: 4. The CDR3 runs to 15 residues.

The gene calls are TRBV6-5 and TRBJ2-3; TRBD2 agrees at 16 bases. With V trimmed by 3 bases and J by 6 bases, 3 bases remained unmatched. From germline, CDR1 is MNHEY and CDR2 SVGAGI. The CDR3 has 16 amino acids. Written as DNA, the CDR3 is TGTGCCAGCAGTTATTCGGGACTAGCGGGGGGGGATACGCAGTATTTT. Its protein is CASSYSGLAGGDTQYF.

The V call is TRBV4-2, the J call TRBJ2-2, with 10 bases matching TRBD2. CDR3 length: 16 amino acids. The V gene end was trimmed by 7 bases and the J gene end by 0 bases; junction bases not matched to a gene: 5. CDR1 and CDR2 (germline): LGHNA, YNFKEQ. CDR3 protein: CASTLGLAANTGELFF. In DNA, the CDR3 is TGTGCCAGCACACTTGGACTAGCGGCGAACACCGGGGAGCTGTTTTTT.

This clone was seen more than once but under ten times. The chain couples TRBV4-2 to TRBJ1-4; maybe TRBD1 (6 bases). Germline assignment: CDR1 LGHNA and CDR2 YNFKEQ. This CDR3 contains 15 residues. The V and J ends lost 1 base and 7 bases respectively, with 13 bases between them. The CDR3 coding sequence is TGTGCCAGCAGCCAAGGTCCAGGGGTAGGTGAAAAACTGTTTTTT. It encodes CASSQGPGVGEKLFF.